This is a list of T cell receptor beta chains from one sample in a study of blood T cell repertoires in COVID-19. Assay: immunoSEQ multiplex PCR; the TCRdb copy retains only in-frame clones and omits some. The table includes 380,000 or so clones, approximately 77% detected once. Sequencing was performed on peripheral blood. Every receptor here comes from a human donor with acute or convalescent COVID-19. The donor label of this sample is uncertain. Both conserved end residues are part of each CDR3. The order of the fields is CDR3 protein, J gene, V gene.

CDR3 protein: CASSETGGYGYEQYF; J gene: TRBJ2-7; V gene: TRBV10-1
CDR3 protein: CASSPTQSGDDYGYTF; J gene: TRBJ1-2; V gene: TRBV5-1
CDR3 protein: CASSSGTSGRAGEQFF; J gene: TRBJ2-1; V gene: TRBV4-2
CDR3 protein: CASSPGYQRGPNTEAFF; J gene: TRBJ1-1; V gene: TRBV19
CDR3 protein: CASSPQPGGTEAFF; J gene: TRBJ1-1; V gene: TRBV3-1/TRBV3-2
CDR3 protein: CASSLALAVGEQYF; J gene: TRBJ2-7; V gene: TRBV7-8
CDR3 protein: CASSQESFPRGRRNTEAFF; J gene: TRBJ1-1; V gene: TRBV4-2
CDR3 protein: CASSRETGELTPYGYTF; J gene: TRBJ1-2; V gene: TRBV4-2
CDR3 protein: CAWAQGFGEQYF; J gene: TRBJ2-7; V gene: TRBV30
CDR3 protein: CASSSSTGLVNSAFF; J gene: TRBJ1-1; V gene: TRBV7-9
CDR3 protein: CASSSTGMNTEAFF; J gene: TRBJ1-1; V gene: TRBV18
CDR3 protein: CSAWGGEKLFF; J gene: TRBJ1-4; V gene: TRBV20-1
CDR3 protein: CASSRGPAGISGNTIYF; J gene: TRBJ1-3; V gene: TRBV18
CDR3 protein: CASSGLAGGVEQFF; J gene: TRBJ2-1; V gene: TRBV2
CDR3 protein: CASGLGGQPQHF; J gene: TRBJ1-5; V gene: TRBV12-5
CDR3 protein: CASSSHRDGEKLFF; J gene: TRBJ1-4; V gene: TRBV7-9
CDR3 protein: CASSPRTGTGELFF; J gene: TRBJ2-2; V gene: TRBV7-9